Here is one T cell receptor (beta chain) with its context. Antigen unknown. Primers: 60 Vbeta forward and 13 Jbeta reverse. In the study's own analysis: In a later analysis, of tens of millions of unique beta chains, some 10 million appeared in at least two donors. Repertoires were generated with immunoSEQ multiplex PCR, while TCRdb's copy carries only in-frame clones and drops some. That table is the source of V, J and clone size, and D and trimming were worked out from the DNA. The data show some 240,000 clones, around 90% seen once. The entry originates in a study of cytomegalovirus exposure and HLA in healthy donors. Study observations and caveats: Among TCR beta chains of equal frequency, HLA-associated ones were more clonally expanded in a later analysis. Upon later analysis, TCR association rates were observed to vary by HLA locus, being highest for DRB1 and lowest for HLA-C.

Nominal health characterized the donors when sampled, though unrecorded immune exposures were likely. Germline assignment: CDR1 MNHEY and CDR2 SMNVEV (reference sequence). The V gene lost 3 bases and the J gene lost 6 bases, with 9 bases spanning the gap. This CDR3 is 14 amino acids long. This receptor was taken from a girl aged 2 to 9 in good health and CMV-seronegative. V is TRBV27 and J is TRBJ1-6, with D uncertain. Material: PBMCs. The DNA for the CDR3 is TGTGCCAGCAGTTTGAAGGGAGGTAATTCACCCCTCCACTTT. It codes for CASSLKGGNSPLHF.